Listed here are 7 T cell receptor beta chains from one sample, sequenced in a study of shared clonotypes between healthy human individuals (dated by TCRdb to 2020 to 2022). CD8 naive samples were obtained by positive selection for CCR7 among CD45RO-negative cells, yielding a CD45RA+CCR7+ population from which TemRA cells were excluded. Receptor amplification or capture employed the immunoSEQ multiplex PCR assay. Imported from immuneACCESS, the table was reduced by TCRdb to in-frame sequences with V and J called. These copies leave out some clones; in studies compared against another copy, an unresolved V gene accounts for under half, and the cause of the remainder is not known. Here the sample has around 2.1 million clones; just over 90% occur a single time. The ten largest clones take up over 1.5% of the sample. Sequenced sample: naive CD8+ T cells from PBMCs. The cell subset or site label for this specimen denotes: CD45RA+CCR7+. The source is a young man in good health. Some clones in this sample may be carry-over from other donors' samples.

This clone occurred once. The chain is built from TRBV4-1 and TRBJ1-1; unclear D gene. V was trimmed by 0 bases and J by 5 bases, leaving 13 bases between them. The CDR3 is 15 amino acids. Germline lookup yields CDR1 MGHRA and CDR2 YSYEKL. This CDR3 reads CASSQDPGVRTEAFF. The CDR3, as DNA: TGCGCCAGCAGCCAAGATCCCGGGGTTCGTACTGAAGCTTTCTTT.

The genes are TRBV30 and TRBJ1-2, with D maybe TRBD1 (5 bases). Germline assignment: CDR1 GTSNPN and CDR2 SVGIG (reference sequence). V lost 2 bases and J lost 8, with 15 bases in between. The CDR3 is made up of 13 amino acids. In DNA, the CDR3 is TGTGCCTGGAGTAAGGGGCGCCCCTGGGGCTACACCTTC. Its protein product is CAWSKGRPWGYTF.

The chain combines TRBV7-9 with TRBJ2-4; no clear D. Germline V gives CDR1 SEHNR, CDR2 FQNEAQ (reference sequence). Trimming stripped 5 bases from V and 9 bases from J, with 17 bases between. This CDR3 has 14 residues. This chain's CDR3 is CASSRENRVAIQYF. The DNA of the CDR3 is TGTGCCAGCAGCCGAGAGAACCGGGTGGCCATTCAGTACTTC.

The chain employs TRBV7-8 and TRBJ2-7; TRBD2 agrees at 13 bases. CDR1 and CDR2 from the germline V gene are SGHVS and FQNEAQ. Trimming took 6 bases from V and 4 from J; bases not matched to a gene: 6. The CDR3 runs to 15 residues. CDR3 in DNA: TGTGCCAGCAGTCGAGGGACTAGCGGGAAGTACGAGCAGTACTTC. Its translation is CASSRGTSGKYEQYF.

V and J are TRBV10-3 and TRBJ1-3, with 7 bases that match TRBD1. V trimming: 5 bases; J trimming: 1 base; junction bases outside the gene matches: 8. The CDR3 contains 16 residues. Germline CDR1 and CDR2: ENHRY and SYGVKD. The CDR3 spells CAISKGAEKSGNTIYF. The CDR3 DNA reads as TGTGCCATCAGTAAGGGGGCCGAGAAATCTGGAAACACCATATATTTT.

The chain couples TRBV27 to TRBJ2-7; 16 positions match TRBD2. CDR1 is MNHEY and CDR2 is SMNVEV in the germline V gene (reference sequence). Trimming removed 8 bases from V and 0 bases from J; junction bases left unmatched: 13. This CDR3 has 19 residues. CDR3 sequence (DNA): TGTGCCAGCGGAAAACTTCCGGGACTAGCGGGAGGGAGCTCCTACGAGCAGTACTTC. Protein sequence: CASGKLPGLAGGSSYEQYF.

This clone was observed once. CDR3 coding DNA: TGTGCCAGCACCCCTGAGTTCCTAGCGGGAGGATTATCTCGGGATTACAATGAGCAGTTCTTC. Translation: CASTPEFLAGGLSRDYNEQFF. V usage is TRBV9 and J usage is TRBJ2-1, with TRBD2 matching over 11 bases. This CDR3 contains 21 residues. Trimming took 6 bases from V and 4 from J; bases not matched to a gene: 24. Germline lookup yields CDR1 SGDLS and CDR2 YYNGEE.